This T cell receptor beta chain appears in the sequencing data of a study of cytomegalovirus exposure and HLA in healthy donors. Study results and limitations: TRBV6-2, TRBV6-3 and other indistinguishable V segments were excluded. It was confirmed in vitro that a few of the CMV-associated chains were specific for CMV antigens. Reports indicated that the classifier achieved high specificity and sensitivity in diagnosing cytomegalovirus status.

Of note for this clone: The antigen is not known.

Trimming stripped 8 bases from V and 2 bases from J, with 16 bases between. The CDR3 has 15 residues. Germline values: CDR1 SNHLY, CDR2 FYNNEI. It was with 60 Vbeta and 13 Jbeta primers that the PCR ran. Data came from immunoSEQ multiplex PCR; TCRdb stores just in-frame clones and leaves some out. The sample lists approximately 100,000 clones, around 9.1% occurring once. The chain employs TRBV2 and TRBJ2-1; D remains unclear. The receptor was derived from a man aged 40-55 years in good health and CMV-seropositive. The specimen was PBMCs. This CDR3 is CASAVSPSPYNEQFF. CDR3 nucleotides: TGTGCCAGCGCCGTTTCACCGAGCCCCTACAATGAGCAGTTCTTC.